The 25 T cell receptor beta chains presented below share a single source sample, sequenced in a study of T-cell memory formation after mild COVID-19. TCRdb ran MiXCR on the 5' RACE reads and lists one entry per CDR3 protein. Of some 410,000 distinct CDR3 sequences in the sample, roughly a quarter were seen once. The source material was PBMCs or a T cell subset sorted from them (not recorded which). The receptor source for this set is an adult woman who had mild COVID-19 (a few samples of this study predate the infection). Cell type and time point are not known.

CDR3 coding DNA: TGCAGTGCTAGAGATGAGGGGCCGGATGAAAAACTGTTTTTT. As protein: CSARDEGPDEKLFF. The genes are TRBV20-1 and TRBJ1-4; D is possibly TRBD1 (5 bases). The CDR3 runs 14 residues. Trimming took off 0 bases at V and 6 bases at J, with 11 bases between the two ends. CDR1 and CDR2 (germline): DFQATT, SNEGSKA (reference sequence).

This clonotype came up a few times. The J gene is TRBJ2-1, the V gene TRBV11-3; no firm D call. The CDR3 loop spans 12 amino acids. CDR1 is SGHNT and CDR2 is YENEEA in the germline V gene. With 1 base removed from V and 8 bases from J, the gap between germline ends came to 6 bases. The CDR3 loop reads CASSLAAHEQFF. The DNA of the CDR3 is TGTGCCAGCAGCTTAGCCGCGCATGAGCAGTTCTTC.

This clonotype showed up just a few times. The gene calls are TRBV4-1 and TRBJ2-1; 8 bases align to TRBD2. The CDR3 extends over 15 amino acids. Germline assignment: CDR1 MGHRA and CDR2 YSYEKL. Unmatched junction bases numbered 7, after V lost 0 bases and J lost 9 bases. CDR3: CASSQDLAGGSEQFF. The CDR3 DNA sequence: TGCGCCAGCAGCCAAGATCTCGCGGGGGGCAGTGAGCAGTTCTTC.

The J gene is TRBJ2-3, the V gene TRBV6-5; no firm D call. The V end was cut by 9 bases, the J end by 1 base, with 23 bases between. The CDR3 is 17 residues long. From germline, CDR1 is MNHEY and CDR2 SVGAGI. CDR3 amino acids: CASSEISLGKGTDTQYF. The CDR3 region has the DNA TGTGCCAGTTCAGAAATTAGCCTGGGTAAGGGCACAGATACGCAGTATTTT.

This rearrangement joins TRBV6-5 to TRBJ2-3, with TRBD2 matching over 7 bases. The CDR3 is made up of 15 amino acids. CDR1 and CDR2 from the germline V gene are MNHEY and SVGAGI. With V trimmed by 4 bases and J by 4 bases, 8 bases remained unmatched. The CDR3 DNA reads as TGTGCCAGCAGTTTCGTGGCGGGAGTCCCAGATACGCAGTATTTT. This codes for CASSFVAGVPDTQYF.

This clonotype showed up just a few times. The chain carries TRBV25-1 and TRBJ1-3, with D uncertain. V lost 3 bases and J 4 bases, leaving 7 bases between the germline ends. The germline V gene has CDR1 MGHDK and CDR2 SYGVNS. The length of the CDR3 is 13 residues. CDR3 nucleotides: TGTGCCAGCAGTGATCGGGTCGGAAACACCATATATTTT. Translated: CASSDRVGNTIYF.

This clonotype was recorded many times. V usage is TRBV5-1 and J usage is TRBJ2-5, with D maybe TRBD1 (6 bases). The CDR3 loop spans 15 amino acids. Germline CDR1 and CDR2: SGHRS and YFSETQ. The germline V and J ends were trimmed by 0 bases and 4 bases, with 13 bases remaining between them. The CDR3 loop reads CASSLGDRMGETQYF. CDR3 nucleotides: TGCGCCAGCAGCTTGGGAGACAGGATGGGAGAGACCCAGTACTTC.

The chain employs TRBV11-1 and TRBJ2-1, with D possibly being TRBD1 (5 bases). CDR1 is SGHAT and CDR2 is FQDESV in the germline V gene (reference sequence). Trimming took 5 bases from V and 6 from J, leaving 11 bases between them. This CDR3 region has 13 residues. CDR3 sequence reads: CASSQGIINEQFF. DNA for the CDR3: TGTGCCAGCAGCCAGGGAATAATCAATGAGCAGTTCTTC. The complete variable domain, with remaining parts taken from reference TRBV11-1 and TRBJ2-1, reads EAEVAQSPRYKITEKSQAVAFWCDPISGHATLYWYRQILGQGPELLVQFQDESVVDDSQLPKDRFSAERLKGVDSTLKIQPAELGDSAMYLCASSQGIINEQFFGPGTRLTVL.

This clonotype was detected a few times. The chain uses TRBV2 and TRBJ1-1; maybe TRBD1 (5 bases). This CDR3 has 13 amino acids. V was trimmed by 7 bases and J by 5 bases, leaving 14 bases between them. Germline CDR1 and CDR2: SNHLY and FYNNEI. The CDR3 here is CASNPVGVTEAFF. The CDR3 DNA reads TGTGCCAGCAACCCGGTGGGGGTAACTGAAGCTTTCTTT.

The chain carries TRBV24-1 and TRBJ2-1; 16 bases match TRBD2. Per germline, CDR1 KGHDR and CDR2 SFDVKD. CDR3 length: 18 residues. V lost 5 bases to trimming and J lost 2 bases; unmatched junction nucleotides: 5. The DNA of the CDR3 is TGTGCCACCAGTGCAGGGACTAGCGGGGGGGCTGCCTACAATGAGCAGTTCTTC. It translates to CATSAGTSGGAAYNEQFF.

V gene TRBV6-5 combines with J gene TRBJ2-1; D is undetermined. CDR3 length equals 13 residues. CDR1 MNHEY and CDR2 SVGAGI come from the germline V gene. Trimming left V 2 bases short and J 2 bases short, with 4 bases between. The CDR3 nucleotides are TGTGCCAGCAGTTACCTAGCCTACAATGAGCAGTTCTTC. This sequence encodes CASSYLAYNEQFF.

The rearrangement uses TRBV7-8 and TRBJ2-1, with 12 bases fitting TRBD1. Germline CDR1 reads SGHVS; CDR2 reads FQNEAQ. This CDR3 contains 15 residues. Unmatched junction bases numbered 7, after V lost 6 bases and J lost 7 bases. For the CDR3, the DNA is TGTGCCAGCAGACCCGGGACAGGGGGCATGAATGAGCAGTTCTTC. This gives the protein CASRPGTGGMNEQFF. The full variable domain, rest sourced from reference TRBV7-8 and TRBJ2-1, is GAGVSQSPRYKVAKRGQDVALRCDPISGHVSLFWYQQALGQGPEFLTYFQNEAQLDKSGLPSDRFFAERPEGSVSTLKIQRTQQEDSAVYLCASRPGTGGMNEQFFGPGTRLTVL.

The chain combines TRBV5-4 with TRBJ1-2; D might be TRBD1 (6 bases). V lost 0 bases, J lost 3 bases, and 12 bases lay in between. The CDR3 extends over 15 amino acids. From germline, CDR1 is SGHNT and CDR2 YYREEE (reference sequence). The CDR3 reads CASSLAGGAYYGYTF. In nucleotides, the CDR3 is TGTGCCAGCAGCTTGGCTGGGGGGGCCTACTATGGCTACACCTTC.

The rearrangement uses TRBV18 and TRBJ1-2; 7 positions match TRBD1. This CDR3 has 17 residues. From germline, CDR1 is KGHSH and CDR2 LQKENI. Losses at the gene ends were 3 bases for V and 4 bases for J; bases not matched to a gene: 14. CDR3 coding DNA: TGTGCCAGCTCACCCTCGGTGGTAAGGGGGCGAAGCTATGGCTACACCTTC. Amino acids: CASSPSVVRGRSYGYTF.

V gene TRBV20-1 combines with J gene TRBJ2-3; 14 bases line up with TRBD2. The CDR3 is 21 amino acids. Germline V CDR1 and CDR2: DFQATT, SNEGSKA (reference sequence). J gave up 2 bases and V 0 bases, and 16 bases lay outside the gene matches. The CDR3 protein is CSARDLFSGTSGREYTDTQYF. The CDR3 DNA reads as TGCAGTGCTAGAGATCTCTTTTCAGGGACTAGCGGGAGAGAGTACACAGATACGCAGTATTTT.

The rearrangement joins TRBV7-9 to TRBJ2-7; D call uncertain. CDR3 length: 11 residues. The V and J ends lost 5 bases and 7 bases respectively, with 9 bases between them. Germline V gives CDR1 SEHNR, CDR2 FQNEAQ (reference sequence). CDR3 protein: CASSRYGEQYF. Here the CDR3 DNA reads TGTGCCAGCAGCCGTTACGGGGAGCAGTACTTC.

V is TRBV19 and J is TRBJ1-1; 8 nucleotides agree with TRBD1. CDR1 is LNHDA and CDR2 is SQIVND in the germline V gene (reference sequence). The CDR3 has 16 amino acids. V shed 3 bases, J shed 7 bases, and the junction held 13 bases outside the gene matches. Here the CDR3 DNA reads TGTGCCAGTAGTATGTGGTCCGGGACAGGTTCCCATGAAGCTTTCTTT. This sequence encodes CASSMWSGTGSHEAFF.

Only a few counts were recorded for this clonotype. The rearrangement joins TRBV15 to TRBJ2-7; D gene uncertain. V was pared by 0 bases and J by 4 bases, with 7 bases between. Germline lookup yields CDR1 LNHNV and CDR2 YYDKDF (reference sequence). The CDR3 loop spans 13 amino acids. In DNA form, the CDR3 reads TGTGCCACCAGCAGAGATCCGGGTTACGAGCAGTACTTC. This sequence encodes CATSRDPGYEQYF.

This clonotype has more than one count but fewer than ten. The chain couples TRBV5-5 to TRBJ2-5; 7 positions agree with TRBD2. This CDR3 region has 15 residues. Trimming took 4 bases from V and 2 from J; bases not matched to a gene: 8. Per the germline V gene, CDR1 is SGHKS and CDR2 is YYEKEE (reference sequence). The CDR3 DNA sequence: TGTGCCAGCAGCCCCCTGGGGGGGATACAAGAGACCCAGTACTTC. Translated: CASSPLGGIQETQYF.

The gene calls are TRBV20-1 and TRBJ2-3; D is ambiguous. CDR1 is DFQATT and CDR2 is SNEGSKA in the germline V gene (reference sequence). Trimming removed 0 bases at V and 2 bases at J, with 9 bases between. The CDR3 is made up of 14 amino acids. In DNA form, the CDR3 reads TGCAGTGCTAGAGATCACCTAGTCACAGATACGCAGTATTTT. It specifies CSARDHLVTDTQYF.

This clonotype was seen a few times. The genes are TRBV11-2 and TRBJ2-4, with D perhaps given as TRBD1 or TRBD2 (5 bases each). The CDR3 consists of 15 residues. V was trimmed by 5 bases and J by 7 bases, leaving 18 bases between them. In germline, CDR1 is SGHAT, CDR2 FQNNGV. In DNA form, the CDR3 reads TGTGCCAGCAGCCCCCCCGGGGCCGCGTTCAACATTCAGTACTTC. Residues: CASSPPGAAFNIQYF.

The V call is TRBV25-1, the J call TRBJ1-1; 8 positions match TRBD1. The V segment lost 3 bases and the J segment 1 base; nucleotides outside the gene matches: 4. The CDR3 has 15 residues. The germline CDR1 and CDR2 sequences are MGHDK and SYGVNS. Here the CDR3 DNA reads TGTGCCAGCAGTGACTGGGACAGGAGGAACACTGAAGCTTTCTTT. Protein sequence: CASSDWDRRNTEAFF.

This clonotype was seen at least ten times. This chain connects TRBV7-9 to TRBJ2-1; D tentatively reads TRBD1 or TRBD2 (5 bases each). This CDR3 has 12 amino acids. The V gene's germline CDR1 is SEHNR and CDR2 FQNEAQ (reference sequence). V shed 3 bases and J shed 10 bases, with 10 bases lying between them. The CDR3 sequence is CASSFGGEEQFF. The CDR3 bases are TGTGCCAGCAGCTTTGGGGGAGAGGAGCAGTTCTTC.

V is TRBV2 and J is TRBJ2-2; 7 nucleotides match TRBD2. Germline V gene sequence: CDR1 SNHLY, CDR2 FYNNEI. V gave up 4 bases and J gave up 7 bases; unmatched junction bases: 6. This CDR3 is built from 14 residues. CDR3 protein: CASSARASGGELFF. CDR3 bases: TGTGCCAGCAGTGCGCGGGCTAGCGGCGGGGAGCTGTTTTTT.

This clonotype was seen only a few times. The V call is TRBV7-2, the J call TRBJ2-2; no clear D gene. Germline lookup yields CDR1 SGHTA and CDR2 FQGNSA. V lost 7 bases and J 1 base, leaving 13 bases between the germline ends. The CDR3 is 15 residues long. CDR3: CASTPLDVNTGELFF. The CDR3 region has the DNA TGTGCCAGCACCCCACTGGACGTGAACACCGGGGAGCTGTTTTTT.